This entry features one TCR beta chain sequence. Its target is unknown. The data derive from a study of shared clonotypes between healthy human individuals. Overall study findings and caveats: Rarefaction revealed incomplete sorted-subset sequencing despite large depth. The sharing of 4.5% to 5% of naive CD4 clonotypes was seen across a handful of donors.

The deep-level immunoSEQ assay was used. Clones were read by immunoSEQ multiplex PCR, and TCRdb kept only the in-frame ones, dropping some. The sample includes over a million clones, around 97% seen only once; the top ten take 1.2%. CDR3 length: 15 residues. Germline V gene data show CDR1 as SGHNT and CDR2 as YYREEE (reference sequence). Trimming removed 0 bases from V and 1 base from J, with 10 bases in between. Donors were Caucasian adults residing in Nashville, Tennessee, USA. Material for sequencing was naive CD4+ T cells sorted from blood. Noted subset: CD45RA+ positively selected. The V and J genes are TRBV5-4 and TRBJ2-5, with D hard to call. The TCR comes from a man aged 30 to 45 in good health. This CDR3 is CASSLGRLAQETQYF. The CDR3, as DNA: TGTGCCAGCAGCTTGGGCCGGTTAGCCCAAGAGACCCAGTACTTC.